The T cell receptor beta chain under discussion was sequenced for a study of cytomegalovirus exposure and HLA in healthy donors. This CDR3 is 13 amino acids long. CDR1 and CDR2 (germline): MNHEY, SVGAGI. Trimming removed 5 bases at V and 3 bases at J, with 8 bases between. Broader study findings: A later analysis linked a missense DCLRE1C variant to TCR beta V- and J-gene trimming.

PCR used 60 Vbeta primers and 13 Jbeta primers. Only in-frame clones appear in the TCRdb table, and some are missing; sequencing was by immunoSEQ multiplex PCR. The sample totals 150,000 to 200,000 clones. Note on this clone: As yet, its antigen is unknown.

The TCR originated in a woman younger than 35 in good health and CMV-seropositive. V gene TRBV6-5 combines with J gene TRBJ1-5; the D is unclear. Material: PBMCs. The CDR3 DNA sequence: TGTGCCAGCAGTCGAGCTCCCAATCAGCCCCAGCATTTT. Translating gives CASSRAPNQPQHF.